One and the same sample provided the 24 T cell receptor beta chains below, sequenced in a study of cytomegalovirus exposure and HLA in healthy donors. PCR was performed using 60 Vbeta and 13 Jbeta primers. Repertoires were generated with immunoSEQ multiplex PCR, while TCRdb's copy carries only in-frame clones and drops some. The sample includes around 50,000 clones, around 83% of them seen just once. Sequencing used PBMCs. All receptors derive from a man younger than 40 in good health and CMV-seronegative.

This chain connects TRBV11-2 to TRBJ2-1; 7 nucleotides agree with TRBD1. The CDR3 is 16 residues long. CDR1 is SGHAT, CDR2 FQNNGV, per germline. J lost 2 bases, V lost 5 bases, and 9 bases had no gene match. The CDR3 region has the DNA TGTGCCAGCAGCACGCGACAGGGAACGACCTACAATGAGCAGTTCTTC. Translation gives CASSTRQGTTYNEQFF.

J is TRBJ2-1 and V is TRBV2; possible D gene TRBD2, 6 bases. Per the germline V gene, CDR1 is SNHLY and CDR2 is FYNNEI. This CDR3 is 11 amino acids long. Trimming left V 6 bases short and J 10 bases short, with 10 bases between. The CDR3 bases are TGTGCCAGCAGCCGGGACTGGGAGCAGTTCTTC. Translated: CASSRDWEQFF.

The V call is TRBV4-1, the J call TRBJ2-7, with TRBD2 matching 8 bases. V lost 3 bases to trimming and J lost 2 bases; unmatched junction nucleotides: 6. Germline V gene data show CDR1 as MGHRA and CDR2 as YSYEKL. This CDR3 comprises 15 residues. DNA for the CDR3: TGCGCCAGCAGCCAGACCACTAGCGGCGCCTACGAGCAGTACTTC. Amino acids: CASSQTTSGAYEQYF.

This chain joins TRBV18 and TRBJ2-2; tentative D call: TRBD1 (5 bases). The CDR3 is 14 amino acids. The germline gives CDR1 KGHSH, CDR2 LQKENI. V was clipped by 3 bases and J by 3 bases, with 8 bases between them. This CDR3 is CASSPRRDTGELFF. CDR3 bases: TGTGCCAGCTCACCCCGCAGGGACACCGGGGAGCTGTTTTTT.

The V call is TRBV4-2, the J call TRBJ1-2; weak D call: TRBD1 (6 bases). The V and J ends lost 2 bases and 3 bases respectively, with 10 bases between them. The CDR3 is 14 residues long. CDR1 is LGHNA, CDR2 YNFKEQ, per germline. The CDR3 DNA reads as TGTGCCAGCAGCCAACTGCACAGGGACTATGGCTACACCTTC. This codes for CASSQLHRDYGYTF.

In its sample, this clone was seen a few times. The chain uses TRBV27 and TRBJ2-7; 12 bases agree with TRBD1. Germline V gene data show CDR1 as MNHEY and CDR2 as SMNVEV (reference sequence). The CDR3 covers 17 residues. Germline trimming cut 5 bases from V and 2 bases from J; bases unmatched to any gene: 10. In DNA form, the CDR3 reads TGTGCCAGCAGTACCTCTCGGGGGACAGGGGGCCCCTACGAGCAGTACTTC. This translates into CASSTSRGTGGPYEQYF.

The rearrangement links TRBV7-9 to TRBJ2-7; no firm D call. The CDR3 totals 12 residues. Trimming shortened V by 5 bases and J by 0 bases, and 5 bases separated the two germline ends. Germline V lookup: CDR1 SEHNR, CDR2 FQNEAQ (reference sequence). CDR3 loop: CASSTTSYEQYF. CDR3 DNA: TGTGCCAGCAGCACTACCTCCTACGAGCAGTACTTC.

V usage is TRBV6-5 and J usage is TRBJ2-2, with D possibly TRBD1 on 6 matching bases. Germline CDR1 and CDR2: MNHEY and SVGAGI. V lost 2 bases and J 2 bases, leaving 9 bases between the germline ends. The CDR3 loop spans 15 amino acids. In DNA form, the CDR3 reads TGTGCCAGCAGTTACGGGACAACAAACACCGGGGAGCTGTTTTTT. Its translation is CASSYGTTNTGELFF.

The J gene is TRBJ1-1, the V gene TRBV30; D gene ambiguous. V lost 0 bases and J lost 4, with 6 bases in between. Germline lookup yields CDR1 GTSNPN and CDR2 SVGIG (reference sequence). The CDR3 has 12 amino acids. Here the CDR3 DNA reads TGTGCCTGGAGTGTAGGGAGCACTGAAGCTTTCTTT. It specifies CAWSVGSTEAFF.

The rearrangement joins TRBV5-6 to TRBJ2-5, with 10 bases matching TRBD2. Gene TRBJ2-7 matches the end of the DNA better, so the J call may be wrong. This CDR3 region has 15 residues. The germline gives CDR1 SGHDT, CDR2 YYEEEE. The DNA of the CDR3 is TGTGCCAGCAGCCCTCCAGCGGGAGGGCCCCACGAGCAGTACTTC. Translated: CASSPPAGGPHEQYF.

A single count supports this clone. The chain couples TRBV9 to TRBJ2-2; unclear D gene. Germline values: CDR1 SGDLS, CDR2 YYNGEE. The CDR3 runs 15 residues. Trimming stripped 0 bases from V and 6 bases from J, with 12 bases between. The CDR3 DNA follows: TGTGCCAGCAGCGTAGACACGGGTCGGGCCGGGGAGCTGTTTTTT. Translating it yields CASSVDTGRAGELFF.

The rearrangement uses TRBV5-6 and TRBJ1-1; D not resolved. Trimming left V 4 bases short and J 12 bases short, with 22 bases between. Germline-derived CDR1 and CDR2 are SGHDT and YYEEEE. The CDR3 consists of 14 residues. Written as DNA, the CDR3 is TGTGCCAGCAGCCTTTCGCGGGGAAGCCTTCGGTCTTTCTTT. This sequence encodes CASSLSRGSLRSFF.

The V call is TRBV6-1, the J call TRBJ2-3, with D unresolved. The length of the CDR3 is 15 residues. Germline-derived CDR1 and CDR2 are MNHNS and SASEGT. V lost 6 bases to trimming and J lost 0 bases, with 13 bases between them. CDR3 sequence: CASRPRPQSTDTQYF. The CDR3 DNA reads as TGTGCCAGCAGGCCCCGTCCACAGAGCACAGATACGCAGTATTTT.

CDR3 in amino acids: CASSPGDSSYEQYF. CDR3 sequence (DNA): TGTGCCAGCAGCCCTGGGGACAGTTCCTACGAGCAGTACTTC. This chain connects TRBV9 to TRBJ2-5; 7 nucleotides agree with TRBD1. Judging by the DNA end, TRBJ2-7 fits better; the J call may be wrong. CDR1 is SGDLS, CDR2 YYNGEE, per germline. CDR3 size: 14 residues.

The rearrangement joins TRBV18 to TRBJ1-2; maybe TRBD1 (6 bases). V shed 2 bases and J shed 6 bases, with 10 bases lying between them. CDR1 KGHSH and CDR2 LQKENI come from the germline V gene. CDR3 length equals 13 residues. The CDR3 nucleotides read TGTGCCAGCTCACCAGCAGGGGTCGATGGCTACACCTTC. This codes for CASSPAGVDGYTF.

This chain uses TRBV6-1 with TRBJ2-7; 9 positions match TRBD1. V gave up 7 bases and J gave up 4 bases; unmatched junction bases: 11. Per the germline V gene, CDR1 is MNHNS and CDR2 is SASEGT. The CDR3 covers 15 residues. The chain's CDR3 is CASTAPGQGKYEQYF. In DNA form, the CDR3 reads TGTGCCAGCACCGCCCCGGGACAGGGAAAATACGAGCAGTACTTC.

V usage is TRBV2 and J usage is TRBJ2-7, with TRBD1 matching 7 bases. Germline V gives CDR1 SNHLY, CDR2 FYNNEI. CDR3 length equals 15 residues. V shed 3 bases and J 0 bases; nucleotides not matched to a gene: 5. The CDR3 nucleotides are TGTGCCAGCAGTGATCTGGGACAGACCTCCTACGAGCAGTACTTC. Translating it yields CASSDLGQTSYEQYF.

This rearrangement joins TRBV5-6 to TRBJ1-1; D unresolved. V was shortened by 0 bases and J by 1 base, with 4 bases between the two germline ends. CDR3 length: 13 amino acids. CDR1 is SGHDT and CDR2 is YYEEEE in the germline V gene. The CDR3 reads CASSLVRNTEAFF. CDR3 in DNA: TGTGCCAGCAGCTTGGTCAGGAACACTGAAGCTTTCTTT.

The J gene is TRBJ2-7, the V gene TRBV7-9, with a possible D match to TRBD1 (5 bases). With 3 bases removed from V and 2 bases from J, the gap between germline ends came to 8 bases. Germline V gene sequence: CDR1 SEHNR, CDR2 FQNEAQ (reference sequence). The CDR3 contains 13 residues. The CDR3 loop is CASSLTAPYEQYF. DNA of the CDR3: TGTGCCAGCAGCTTGACAGCACCCTACGAGCAGTACTTC. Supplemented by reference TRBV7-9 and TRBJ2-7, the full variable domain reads DTGVSQNPRHKITKRGQNVTFRCDPISEHNRLYWYRQTLGQGPEFLTYFQNEAQLEKSRLLSDRFSAERPKGSFSTLEIQRTEQGDSAMYLCASSLTAPYEQYFGPGTRLTVT.

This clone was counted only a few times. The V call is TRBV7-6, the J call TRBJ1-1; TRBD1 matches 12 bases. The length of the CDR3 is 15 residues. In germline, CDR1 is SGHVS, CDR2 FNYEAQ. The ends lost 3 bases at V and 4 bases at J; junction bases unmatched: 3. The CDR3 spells CASSFGTGGGTEAFF. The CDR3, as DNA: TGTGCCAGCAGCTTCGGGACAGGGGGCGGCACTGAAGCTTTCTTT.

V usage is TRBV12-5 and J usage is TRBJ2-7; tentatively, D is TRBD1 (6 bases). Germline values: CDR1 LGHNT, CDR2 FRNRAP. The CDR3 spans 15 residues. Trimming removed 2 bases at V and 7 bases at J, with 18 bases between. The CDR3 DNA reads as TGTGCTAGTGGTTTGTGGGGGCCCCCTTCTCGAGAGCAGTACTTC. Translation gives CASGLWGPPSREQYF. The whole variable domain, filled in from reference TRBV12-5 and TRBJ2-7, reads DARVTQTPRHKVTEMGQEVTMRCQPILGHNTVFWYRQTMMQGLELLAYFRNRAPLDDSGMPKDRFSAEMPDATLATLKIQPSEPRDSAVYFCASGLWGPPSREQYFGPGTRLTVT.

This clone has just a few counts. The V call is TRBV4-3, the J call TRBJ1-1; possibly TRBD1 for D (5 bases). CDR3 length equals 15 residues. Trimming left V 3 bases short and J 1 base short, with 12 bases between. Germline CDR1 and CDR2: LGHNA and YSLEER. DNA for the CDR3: TGCGCCAGCAGCCAGCTCCCGGGGGAGAACACTGAAGCTTTCTTT. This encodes CASSQLPGENTEAFF.

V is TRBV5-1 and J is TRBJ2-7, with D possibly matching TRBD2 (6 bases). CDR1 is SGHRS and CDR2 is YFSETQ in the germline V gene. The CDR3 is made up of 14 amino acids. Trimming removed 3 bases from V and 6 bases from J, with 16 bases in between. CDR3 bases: TGCGCCAGCAGCTCGGTTGGGGGGACGCGCGAGCAGTACTTC. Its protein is CASSSVGGTREQYF.

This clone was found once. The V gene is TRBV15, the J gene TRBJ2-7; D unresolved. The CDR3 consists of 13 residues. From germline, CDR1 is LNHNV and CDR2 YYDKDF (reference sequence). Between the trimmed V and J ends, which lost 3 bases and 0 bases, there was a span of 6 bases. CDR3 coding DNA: TGTGCCACCAGCAGGACACTCTCCTACGAGCAGTACTTC. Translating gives CATSRTLSYEQYF.